This record looks at one TCR beta chain sequence and its context. Authors' processing steps: It was from reference gene primer amplification that nucleated cell counts were estimated. The repertoire was sequenced with immunoSEQ multiplex PCR; TCRdb's copy has only in-frame clones and lacks some. The V and J calls and clone size are taken from that table; D and trimming were inferred from the DNA. This table holds about 220,000 clones, more than 70% found once. This specimen comes from a study of blood T cell repertoires in COVID-19. Overall study: Donors in the United States, Italy and Spain gave samples during acute or convalescent COVID-19. T cells, B-cell-depleted T cells, or PBMCs supplied cDNA or gDNA.

Germline loops: CDR1 SGHTA, CDR2 FQGNSA. J was trimmed by 7 bases and V by 5 bases; bases with no gene match: 9. There are 15 residues in the CDR3. The gene calls are TRBV7-2 and TRBJ2-1, with 9 bases aligning to TRBD1. This clonotype was sampled from a woman aged 80 or over with acute or convalescent COVID-19. Sequencing was done on a sample of peripheral blood. The CDR3 sequence: CASSEGQGWSNEQFF. The CDR3, as DNA: TGTGCCAGCAGCGAAGGACAGGGGTGGAGTAATGAGCAGTTCTTC.